In its sample, the clone carrying this T cell receptor beta chain was seen once. The record originates from a study of OX40 agonist ivuxolimab in advanced cancers. Profiling relied on immunoSEQ multiplex PCR, and the TCRdb table lists in-frame clones only, not all of them. The table has approximately 110,000 clones, 85% to 95% seen once. Trimming stripped 0 bases from V and 2 bases from J, with 4 bases between. Germline lookup yields CDR1 SGHVS and CDR2 FQNEAQ. The CDR3 has 14 amino acids. The receptor was isolated from an adult with an advanced solid tumor such as melanoma, head and neck, liver or kidney cancer. The chain couples TRBV7-8 to TRBJ2-2; D gene ambiguous. This specimen consisted of CD4+ or CD8+ T cells sorted from blood, obtained in a trial of the OX40 agonist ivuxolimab. The DNA for the CDR3 is TGTGCCAGCAGCTTAGCTGGAAACACCGGGGAGCTGTTTTTT. Protein product: CASSLAGNTGELFF.